This TCR beta chain was recovered during a study of T-cell reconstitution after alpha-beta-depleted transplantation in children. Unique molecular identifiers were incorporated into the prepared TCRbeta library. TCRdb called the PCR reads again in MiXCR, with one record for every CDR3 protein. The sample has about 400,000 distinct CDR3 sequences, 20% seen once. CDR1 and CDR2 from the germline V gene are LNHDA and SQIVND (reference sequence). This CDR3 is 13 amino acids long. Germline trimming cut 6 bases from V and 8 bases from J; bases unmatched to any gene: 3. The chain couples TRBV19 to TRBJ2-1, with 11 bases that match TRBD1. This receptor was identified in a human donor who donated a stem cell graft to a child with acute myeloid leukemia. Here the sequenced sample was PBMCs from the stem cell graft donor, taken from the stem cell graft. The CDR3 loop is CASRDRGHDEQFF. CDR3 coding DNA: TGTGCCAGTAGGGACAGGGGGCACGATGAGCAGTTCTTC.